The 27 T cell receptor beta chains listed next were all sequenced from one sample in a study of blood T cell repertoires in COVID-19. The data were produced by immunoSEQ multiplex PCR, yet TCRdb's version contains in-frame clones alone and is incomplete. The repertoire consists of some 180,000 clones, with roughly 86% occurring once and the leading ten covering under 3.5%. The sequencing input was peripheral blood. Every receptor here comes from a woman older than 75 with COVID-19, enrolled during active disease.

This clone was found a few times. The J gene is TRBJ2-7, the V gene TRBV18; 10 bases are a match to TRBD2. This CDR3 region has 15 residues. Per the germline V gene, CDR1 is KGHSH and CDR2 is LQKENI. Trimming at V came to 3 bases and at J to 3 bases, leaving 5 bases not matched to a gene. The chain's CDR3 is CASSPASGSFYEQYF. CDR3 DNA sequence: TGTGCCAGCTCACCGGCTAGCGGGAGTTTCTACGAGCAGTACTTC.

This clone has more than one count but fewer than ten. This CDR3 is also generated by other DNA sequences in the sample. The chain combines TRBV18 with TRBJ1-6, with a tentative D call TRBD1 (6 bases). Trimming stripped 3 bases from V and 5 bases from J, with 8 bases between. CDR3 length equals 14 residues. Per germline, CDR1 KGHSH and CDR2 LQKENI. Here the CDR3 reads CASSPGQDNSPLHF. CDR3 DNA sequence: TGTGCCAGCTCACCGGGACAAGATAATTCACCCCTCCACTTT. Filled out from reference TRBV18 and TRBJ1-6, the complete variable domain reads NAGVMQNPRHLVRRRGQEARLRCSPMKGHSHVYWYRQLPEEGLKFMVYLQKENIIDESGMPKERFSAEFPKEGPSILRIQQVVRGDSAAYFCASSPGQDNSPLHFGNGTRLTVT.

This clone was counted a single time. CDR3 nucleotides: TGTGCCAGCAGCCGAGTCGCGGGAGTCTATGGCTACACCTTC. This gives the protein CASSRVAGVYGYTF. The chain joins TRBV5-5 to TRBJ1-2; D call uncertain. V lost 4 bases and J lost 4, with 14 bases in between. Looked up from germline, CDR1 is SGHKS and CDR2 is YYEKEE (reference sequence). The CDR3 has 14 amino acids.

J is TRBJ2-3 and V is TRBV4-1, with a possible D match to TRBD1 (6 bases). Trimming left V 1 base short and J 5 bases short, with 19 bases between. CDR1 and CDR2 from the germline V gene are MGHRA and YSYEKL. The CDR3 is 17 residues long. CDR3 nucleotide sequence: TGCGCCAGCAGCCAAGGTAATGGGGGCCTTGGTGGAGATACGCAGTATTTT. It codes for CASSQGNGGLGGDTQYF.

The chain carries TRBV6-5 and TRBJ1-2; 8 nucleotides line up with TRBD1. This CDR3 is 15 amino acids long. The junction had 5 bases not matched to a gene; V was cut back by 5 bases and J by 0 bases. Per germline, CDR1 MNHEY and CDR2 SVGAGI. CDR3 nucleotide sequence: TGTGCCAGCAGTCCAGACAGGGGTTCTAACTATGGCTACACCTTC. Amino acid sequence: CASSPDRGSNYGYTF.

The gene calls are TRBV5-1 and TRBJ2-1, with 10 bases that match TRBD2. V was clipped by 0 bases and J by 4 bases; unmatched bases: 7. This CDR3 spans 17 amino acids. The germline gives CDR1 SGHRS, CDR2 YFSETQ. The CDR3: CASSLAGLAGVYNEQFF. In DNA, the CDR3 is TGCGCCAGCAGCTTGGCGGGCCTAGCGGGAGTTTACAATGAGCAGTTCTTC.

This CDR3 reads CSASGQGQNIQYF. The CDR3 region has the DNA TGCAGTGCTAGTGGGCAGGGCCAAAACATTCAGTACTTC. The chain uses TRBV20-1 and TRBJ2-4, with D maybe TRBD1 (5 bases). V was pared by 3 bases and J by 5 bases, with 11 bases between. This CDR3 comprises 13 residues. The germline V gene has CDR1 DFQATT and CDR2 SNEGSKA (reference sequence).

V is TRBV7-2 and J is TRBJ2-7; no reliable D call. The CDR3 is 11 residues long. With 5 bases removed from V and 1 base from J, the gap between germline ends came to 3 bases. The V gene's germline CDR1 is SGHTA and CDR2 FQGNSA. The CDR3 region has the DNA TGTGCCAGCAGCCCGTCCTACGAGCAGTACTTC. It yields the protein CASSPSYEQYF.

CDR3 in amino acids: CASSSGTSGSHEQFF. As DNA, the CDR3 is TGCGCCAGCAGTTCCGGGACTAGCGGGAGCCATGAGCAGTTCTTC. The chain employs TRBV5-1 and TRBJ2-1, with 14 bases fitting TRBD2. Germline V gene sequence: CDR1 SGHRS, CDR2 YFSETQ. The V segment lost 5 bases and the J segment 8 bases; nucleotides outside the gene matches: 6. The CDR3 length is 15 residues.

The chain joins TRBV7-8 to TRBJ2-1; D may be TRBD1 (6 bases). Between the trimmed V and J ends, which lost 2 bases and 8 bases, there was a span of 16 bases. Per germline, CDR1 SGHVS and CDR2 FQNEAQ. This CDR3 contains 15 residues. Here the CDR3 DNA reads TGTGCCAGCAGCTTATCGGGTCAGGGGCAGTATGAGCAGTTCTTC. Translating it yields CASSLSGQGQYEQFF.

In its sample, this clone was seen a few times. Because the CDR3's place on the DNA is in doubt, the DNA is left out and the CDR3 is given as listed by TCRdb. The V call is TRBV27, the J call TRBJ1-2. Counting both end residues, the CDR3 totals 15 amino acids. Per germline, CDR1 MNHEY and CDR2 SMNVEV (reference sequence). The CDR3 spells CASSTSAGKDYGYTF.

The V gene is TRBV6-4, the J gene TRBJ2-1; 11 nucleotides align to TRBD2. Germline CDR1 is MRHNA and CDR2 is SNTAGT. The CDR3 runs to 16 residues. Germline trimming cut 0 bases from V and 8 bases from J; bases unmatched to any gene: 6. CDR3 bases: TGTGCCAGCAGTGACTCGGCACTAGCGGGAGTGGATGAGCAGTTCTTC. This sequence encodes CASSDSALAGVDEQFF.

This chain connects TRBV29-1 to TRBJ2-2; the D is unclear. The germline V gene has CDR1 SQVTM and CDR2 ANQGSEA. V was trimmed by 5 bases and J by 1 base, leaving 11 bases between them. The CDR3 is 14 residues long. CDR3 sequence reads: CSVLGRQNTGELFF. The CDR3 DNA follows: TGCAGCGTTTTAGGCAGGCAGAACACCGGGGAGCTGTTTTTT.

This chain joins TRBV24-1 and TRBJ2-7; TRBD1 matches at 10 bases. This CDR3 is built from 14 residues. Germline V gene sequence: CDR1 KGHDR, CDR2 SFDVKD. V lost 5 bases to trimming and J lost 2 bases; unmatched junction nucleotides: 2. The CDR3 reads CATSAGTGAYEQYF. The CDR3 coding sequence is TGTGCCACCAGTGCCGGGACAGGGGCCTACGAGCAGTACTTC.

The chain is built from TRBV13 and TRBJ2-7, with 8 bases matching TRBD2. The CDR3 totals 14 residues. Germline V gene data show CDR1 as PRHDT and CDR2 as FYEKMQ (reference sequence). J was trimmed by 3 bases and V by 2 bases; bases with no gene match: 3. The CDR3 region has the DNA TGTGCCAGCAGCTTATGGCGGGGGGACTACGAGCAGTACTTC. Protein sequence: CASSLWRGDYEQYF. The variable domain in full, with the rest retrieved from reference TRBV13 and TRBJ2-7, is AAGVIQSPRHLIKEKRETATLKCYPIPRHDTVYWYQQGPGQDPQFLISFYEKMQSDKGSIPDRFSAQQFSDYHSELNMSSLELGDSALYFCASSLWRGDYEQYFGPGTRLTVT.

The genes are TRBV7-8 and TRBJ1-2; 7 bases are shared with TRBD1. The length of the CDR3 is 14 residues. CDR1 is SGHVS and CDR2 is FQNEAQ in the germline V gene. After removal of 5 bases from V and 7 bases from J, the junction contained 10 bases not matched to a gene. The DNA of the CDR3 is TGTGCCAGCAGCCCTCTTACAGGGGTGATTGGCTACACCTTC. It is translated as CASSPLTGVIGYTF.

This sequence joins TRBV28 and TRBJ1-2; 9 nucleotides line up with TRBD1. Germline V lookup: CDR1 MDHEN, CDR2 SYDVKM. The CDR3 runs to 14 residues. J lost 4 bases, V lost 8 bases, and 8 bases had no gene match. The CDR3 reads CASVRDRAGYGYTF. The CDR3 coding sequence is TGTGCCAGCGTCAGGGACAGGGCTGGCTATGGCTACACCTTC.

This chain uses TRBV10-1 with TRBJ2-1; D call uncertain. Germline V lookup: CDR1 WNHNN, CDR2 SYGVQD (reference sequence). The CDR3 runs 13 residues. The V end lost 7 bases, the J end lost 9 bases, and 16 bases lay between the germline ends. The CDR3 nucleotides are TGCGCCAGCACGAGTCCAGGTTCTGGTGAGCAGTTCTTC. It specifies CASTSPGSGEQFF.

The table lists this clone with a few counts. The chain employs TRBV5-4 and TRBJ1-2, with D uncertain. This CDR3 spans 14 amino acids. Germline V lookup: CDR1 SGHNT, CDR2 YYREEE (reference sequence). V lost 0 bases to trimming and J lost 2 bases, with 8 bases between them. CDR3 residues: CASSLENRNYGYTF. The CDR3 DNA reads as TGTGCCAGCAGCTTGGAGAACAGAAACTATGGCTACACCTTC.

The rearrangement joins TRBV3-1 (or the pseudogene TRBV3-2) to TRBJ2-3; 8 positions agree with TRBD2. V shed 5 bases and J 8 bases; nucleotides not matched to a gene: 6. This CDR3 region has 13 residues. Germline V lookup: CDR1 LGHDT, CDR2 YNNKEL (reference sequence). CDR3 nucleotides: TGTGCCAGCAGCGTTCGTCTAGCGGGTACGCAGTATTTT. Translation: CASSVRLAGTQYF.

In its sample, this clone was seen once. The rearrangement uses TRBV7-2 and TRBJ2-3; perhaps TRBD1 as D (6 bases). Per germline, CDR1 SGHTA and CDR2 FQGNSA. The CDR3 has 14 amino acids. Between the trimmed V and J ends, which lost 4 bases and 6 bases, there was a span of 14 bases. In DNA form, the CDR3 reads TGTGCCAGCAGCTCTTTGACAGGCGGGGATACGCAGTATTTT. Translating gives CASSSLTGGDTQYF.

V usage is TRBV4-1 and J usage is TRBJ1-2; TRBD1 matches 8 bases. The CDR3 spans 16 residues. Trimming at V came to 5 bases and at J to 5 bases, leaving 13 bases not matched to a gene. Germline V lookup: CDR1 MGHRA, CDR2 YSYEKL. CDR3 in DNA: TGCGCCAGCAGCGATACACCCGACAGGGGAGGATATGGCTACACCTTC. Translated: CASSDTPDRGGYGYTF.

Details on this clone: Sequence at one end of the junction differs from germline and may be a read error. The chain carries TRBV7-6 and TRBJ2-7, with 8 bases aligning to TRBD2. The length of the CDR3 is 14 residues. Germline V gene sequence: CDR1 SGHVS, CDR2 FNYEAQ. The CDR3 DNA reads TGTGCTAGCAGCCCAGCGGGGGTTTCCTACGAGCAGTACTTC. It codes for CASSPAGVSYEQYF.

The chain recombines TRBV21-1 with TRBJ1-1. TRBV21-1 is designated a pseudogene. The CDR3 consists of 12 residues. This chain's CDR3 is CASSKADTEAFF. The DNA of the CDR3 is TGTGCCAGCAGCAAGGCGGACACTGAAGCTTTCTTT.

The gene calls are TRBV7-2 and TRBJ2-1, with a possible D match to TRBD1 (6 bases). V gave up 3 bases and J gave up 1 base, with 7 bases separating them. The CDR3 runs 14 residues. Germline V CDR1 and CDR2: SGHTA, FQGNSA. In DNA form, the CDR3 reads TGTGCCAGCAGCTTCAGGGGTTCCTACAATGAGCAGTTCTTC. Translated, it gives CASSFRGSYNEQFF.

V and J are TRBV2 and TRBJ2-7; no reliable D call. CDR1 SNHLY and CDR2 FYNNEI come from the germline V gene. This CDR3 is 14 amino acids long. The germline V and J ends were trimmed by 4 bases and 0 bases, with 10 bases remaining between them. The CDR3 sequence is CASSVSTSSYEQYF. CDR3 nucleotide sequence: TGTGCCAGCAGTGTTTCCACGAGCTCCTACGAGCAGTACTTC. Together with reference TRBV2 and TRBJ2-7, the CDR3 gives the full variable domain: EPEVTQTPSHQVTQMGQEVILRCVPISNHLYFYWYRQILGQKVEFLVSFYNNEISEKSEIFDDQFSVERPDGSNFTLKIRSTKLEDSAMYFCASSVSTSSYEQYFGPGTRLTVT.

The rearrangement uses TRBV5-1 and TRBJ1-2; no reliable D call. There are 14 residues in the CDR3. Germline V gene data show CDR1 as SGHRS and CDR2 as YFSETQ. V lost 1 base to trimming and J lost 4 bases, with 11 bases between them. CDR3 DNA: TGCGCCAGCAGCTTGATCAGGTTGGGCTATGGCTACACCTTC. Its protein product is CASSLIRLGYGYTF.